These T cell receptor beta chains were read from a single sample in a study of blood T cell repertoires in COVID-19. Produced via immunoSEQ multiplex PCR; TCRdb's table is partial and in-frame only. The sample consists of about 200,000 clones, about 83% of them appearing once. The sequencing input was PBMCs or T cells enriched from blood (not recorded which). These receptor sequences come from a woman in her thirties who had been exposed to COVID-19. CDR3s include the opening cysteine and the closing phenylalanine or tryptophan. The order of the fields is J gene, V gene, D gene, CDR3 DNA, CDR3 protein. The D gene is left open where the match is weak.

j_gene: TRBJ2-5; v_gene: TRBV7-6; d_gene: .; CDR3nt: TGTGCCAGCAGCTTAGTGGGGGGGGGCGACCAAGAGACCCAGTACTTC; CDR3aa: CASSLVGGGDQETQYF
j_gene: TRBJ2-7; v_gene: TRBV4-1; d_gene: .; CDR3nt: TGCGCCAGCAGCCAAGGATCCGGCTCCTACGAGCAGTACTTC; CDR3aa: CASSQGSGSYEQYF
j_gene: TRBJ2-7; v_gene: TRBV5-4; d_gene: TRBD1; CDR3nt: TGTGCCAGCAGCTCGAAGGGACAGGGTCCCTCCTACGAGCAGTACTTC; CDR3aa: CASSSKGQGPSYEQYF
j_gene: TRBJ1-1; v_gene: TRBV29-1; d_gene: TRBD1; CDR3nt: TGCAGCGTTGCGCGACAGGGCTACACTGAAGCTTTCTTT; CDR3aa: CSVARQGYTEAFF
j_gene: TRBJ2-1; v_gene: TRBV15; d_gene: TRBD2; CDR3nt: TGTGCCACCAGAGGGGCGGGGGGCCGATGGTACAATGAGCAGTTCTTC; CDR3aa: CATRGAGGRWYNEQFF
j_gene: TRBJ2-7; v_gene: TRBV3-1/TRBV3-2; d_gene: .; CDR3nt: TGTGCCAGCAGCCAAGGCCTAGGTTCCTCCTACGAGCAGTACTTC; CDR3aa: CASSQGLGSSYEQYF
j_gene: TRBJ2-3; v_gene: TRBV3-1/TRBV3-2; d_gene: TRBD2; CDR3nt: TGTGCCAGCAGCCAGGACCCGGGACTAGCGGGGGCAGGCACAGATACGCAGTATTTT; CDR3aa: CASSQDPGLAGAGTDTQYF
j_gene: TRBJ1-1; v_gene: TRBV5-5; d_gene: TRBD1; CDR3nt: TGTGCCAGCACCAGGGACAGGATCGTCTCTGACACTGAAGCTTTCTTT; CDR3aa: CASTRDRIVSDTEAFF
j_gene: TRBJ2-5; v_gene: TRBV5-1; d_gene: TRBD2; CDR3nt: TGCGCCAGCAGCTTGGCCCTAGCGGGGCGGGAGGAAGAGACCCAGTACTTC; CDR3aa: CASSLALAGREEETQYF
j_gene: TRBJ2-7; v_gene: TRBV3-1/TRBV3-2; d_gene: TRBD2; CDR3nt: TGTGCCAGCACTTCGGGACTAGCGGTCGAGCAGTACTTC; CDR3aa: CASTSGLAVEQYF
j_gene: TRBJ2-1; v_gene: TRBV7-3; d_gene: TRBD1; CDR3nt: TGTGCCAGCAGCTCAGGACAGGGGGGCAATGAGCAGTTCTTC; CDR3aa: CASSSGQGGNEQFF
j_gene: TRBJ2-7; v_gene: TRBV11-3; d_gene: .; CDR3nt: TGTGCCAGCAGCTTAGAAACAGGCCCCTACGAGCAGTACTTC; CDR3aa: CASSLETGPYEQYF
j_gene: TRBJ1-4; v_gene: TRBV12-5; d_gene: TRBD1; CDR3nt: TGTGCTAGTGGTTTGACAGGGGCCCTAAATGAAAAACTGTTTTTT; CDR3aa: CASGLTGALNEKLFF
j_gene: TRBJ2-1; v_gene: TRBV5-1; d_gene: .; CDR3nt: TGCGCCAGCAGCTGGACTACAAACAATGAGCAGTTCTTC; CDR3aa: CASSWTTNNEQFF